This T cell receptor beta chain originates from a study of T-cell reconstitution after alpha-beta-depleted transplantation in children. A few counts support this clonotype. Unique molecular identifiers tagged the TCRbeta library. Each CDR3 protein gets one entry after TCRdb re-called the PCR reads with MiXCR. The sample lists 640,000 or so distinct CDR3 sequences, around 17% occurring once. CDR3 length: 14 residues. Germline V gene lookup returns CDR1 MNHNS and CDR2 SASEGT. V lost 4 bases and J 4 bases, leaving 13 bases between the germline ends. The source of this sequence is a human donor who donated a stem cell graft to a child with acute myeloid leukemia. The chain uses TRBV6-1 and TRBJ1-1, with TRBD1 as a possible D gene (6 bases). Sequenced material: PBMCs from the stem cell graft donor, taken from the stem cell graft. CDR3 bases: TGTGCCAGCAGTGTACAGGGACTGAGCACTGAAGCTTTCTTT. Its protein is CASSVQGLSTEAFF.